By its share, the clone carrying this T cell receptor (beta chain) is medium-sized. The antigen is not known. A single record per CDR3 protein comes from TCRdb applying MiXCR to the 5' RACE reads. The sample includes 9,500 to 10,000 distinct CDR3 sequences, about 6% of them seen just once. Unmatched junction bases numbered 9, after V lost 5 bases and J lost 0 bases. The V gene's germline CDR1 is SGHTA and CDR2 FQGTGA. The CDR3 is made up of 16 amino acids. These data are taken from a study of spatial heterogeneity in lung cancer. This sample's time point: sample taken at primary tumor resection. The sequenced material consisted of unsorted whole RNA from tumor, nontumor lung or frozen PBMC. Study findings and constraints: Coverage of tumor T cells, an estimated figure, was around 7% for alpha and around 12% for beta chains. The number of expanded tumor alpha and beta chains correlated with mutation number.

The source was lung tumor tissue, collected at surgery. The sequence came from a male donor with early-stage non-small cell lung cancer. The chain combines TRBV7-3 with TRBJ1-1, with 7 nucleotides matching TRBD1. The CDR3 nucleotides are TGTGCCAGCAGCCCCCAGGGACAGCAATTGAACACTGAAGCTTTCTTT. This sequence encodes CASSPQGQQLNTEAFF.